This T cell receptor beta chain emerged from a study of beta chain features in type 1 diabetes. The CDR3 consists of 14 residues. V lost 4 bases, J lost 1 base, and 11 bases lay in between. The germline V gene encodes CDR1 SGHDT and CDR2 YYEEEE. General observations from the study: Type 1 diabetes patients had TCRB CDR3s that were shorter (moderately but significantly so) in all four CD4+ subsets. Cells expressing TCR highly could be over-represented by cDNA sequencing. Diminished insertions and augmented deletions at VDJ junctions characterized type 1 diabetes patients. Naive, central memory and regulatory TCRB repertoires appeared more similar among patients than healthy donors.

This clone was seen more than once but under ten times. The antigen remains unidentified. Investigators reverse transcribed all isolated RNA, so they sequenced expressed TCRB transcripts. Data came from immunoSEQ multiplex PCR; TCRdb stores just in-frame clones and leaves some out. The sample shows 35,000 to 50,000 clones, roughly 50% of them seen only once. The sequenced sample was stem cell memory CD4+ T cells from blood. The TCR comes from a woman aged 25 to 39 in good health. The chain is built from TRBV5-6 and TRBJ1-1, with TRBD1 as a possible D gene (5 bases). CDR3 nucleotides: TGTGCCAGCAGCCGCGGACAAACGAACACTGAAGCTTTCTTT. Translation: CASSRGQTNTEAFF.